This T cell receptor beta chain is drawn from a study of T-cell memory formation after mild COVID-19. The CDR3 has 19 residues. V lost 0 bases and J lost 5; bases outside the gene matches: 15. Germline CDR1 reads MNHEY; CDR2 reads SVGAGI. This clonotype was detected only a few times. TCRdb fed the 5' RACE reads into MiXCR, producing one record per CDR3 protein. The sample shows more than 150,000 distinct CDR3 sequences, around a sixth of them seen only once. The sequenced material came from PBMCs or a T cell subset sorted from them (not recorded which). This TCR came from a man between 18 and 35 years old who had mild COVID-19 (a few samples of this study predate the infection). Cell type and time point are not known. The chain uses TRBV6-5 and TRBJ2-3; TRBD1 matches at 9 bases. For the CDR3, the DNA is TGTGCCAGCAGTTACTCGCCCATTTTTAACAGGGGGCAAGTAGATACGCAGTATTTT. As protein: CASSYSPIFNRGQVDTQYF.